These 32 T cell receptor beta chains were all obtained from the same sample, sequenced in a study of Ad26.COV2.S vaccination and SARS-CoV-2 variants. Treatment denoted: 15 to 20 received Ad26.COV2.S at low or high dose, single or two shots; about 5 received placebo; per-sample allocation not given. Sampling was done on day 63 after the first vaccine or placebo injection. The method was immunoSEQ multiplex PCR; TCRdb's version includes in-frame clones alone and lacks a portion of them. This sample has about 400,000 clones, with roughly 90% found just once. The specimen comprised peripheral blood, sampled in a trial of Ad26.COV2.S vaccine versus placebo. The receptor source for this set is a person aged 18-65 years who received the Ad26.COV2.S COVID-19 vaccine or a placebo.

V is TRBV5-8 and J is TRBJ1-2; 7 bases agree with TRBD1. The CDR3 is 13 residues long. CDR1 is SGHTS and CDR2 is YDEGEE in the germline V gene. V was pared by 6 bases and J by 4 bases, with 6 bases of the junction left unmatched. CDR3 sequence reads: CASNTGQSYGYTF. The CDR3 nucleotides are TGTGCCAGCAATACGGGACAGTCCTATGGCTACACCTTC.

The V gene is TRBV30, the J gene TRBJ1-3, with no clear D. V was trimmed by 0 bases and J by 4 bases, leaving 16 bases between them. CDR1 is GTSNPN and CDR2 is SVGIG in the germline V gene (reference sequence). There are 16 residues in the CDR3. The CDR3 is CAWSVRVSGYGNTIYF. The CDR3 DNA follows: TGTGCCTGGAGTGTAAGGGTGTCGGGGTACGGAAACACCATATATTTT.

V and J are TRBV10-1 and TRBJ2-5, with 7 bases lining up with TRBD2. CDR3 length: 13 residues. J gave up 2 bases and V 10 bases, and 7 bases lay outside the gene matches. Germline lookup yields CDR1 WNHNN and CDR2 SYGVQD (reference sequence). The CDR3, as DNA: TGCGCCACCCCGGGACTACCTCAAGAGACCCAGTACTTC. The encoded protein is CATPGLPQETQYF.

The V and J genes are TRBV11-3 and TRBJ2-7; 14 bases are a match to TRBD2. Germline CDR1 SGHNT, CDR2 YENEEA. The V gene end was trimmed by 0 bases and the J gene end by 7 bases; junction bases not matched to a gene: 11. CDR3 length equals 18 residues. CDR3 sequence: CASSLDGTSGGHRAEQYF. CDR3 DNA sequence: TGTGCCAGCAGCTTAGATGGGACTAGCGGGGGCCATCGGGCGGAGCAGTACTTC.

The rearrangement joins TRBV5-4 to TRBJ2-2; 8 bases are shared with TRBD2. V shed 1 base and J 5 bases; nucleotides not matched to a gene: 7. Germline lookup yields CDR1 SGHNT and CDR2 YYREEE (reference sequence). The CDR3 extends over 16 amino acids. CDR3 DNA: TGTGCCAGCAGCTTGCCGACGGGGGGGGATACCGGGGAGCTGTTTTTT. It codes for CASSLPTGGDTGELFF.

The CDR3 DNA is TGTGCCAGCAGCGTGTGGGGGTCTGGCTCCTACGAGCAGTACTTC. As protein: CASSVWGSGSYEQYF. The chain carries TRBV9 and TRBJ2-7; D may correspond to TRBD1 or TRBD2 (5 bases each). V was shortened by 2 bases and J by 0 bases, with 12 bases between the two germline ends. This CDR3 region has 15 residues. CDR1 is SGDLS and CDR2 is YYNGEE in the germline V gene.

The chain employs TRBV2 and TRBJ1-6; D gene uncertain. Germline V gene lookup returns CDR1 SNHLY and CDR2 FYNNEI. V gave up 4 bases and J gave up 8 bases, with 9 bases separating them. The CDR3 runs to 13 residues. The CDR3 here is CASSGQNYSPLHF. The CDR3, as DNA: TGTGCCAGCAGTGGTCAAAACTATTCACCCCTCCACTTT.

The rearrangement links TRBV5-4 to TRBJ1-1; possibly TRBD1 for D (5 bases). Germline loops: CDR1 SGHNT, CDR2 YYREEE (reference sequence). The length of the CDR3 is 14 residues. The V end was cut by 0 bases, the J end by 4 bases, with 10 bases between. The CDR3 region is CASSLGGGVTEAFF. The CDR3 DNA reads TGTGCCAGCAGCTTGGGCGGGGGGGTCACTGAAGCTTTCTTT.

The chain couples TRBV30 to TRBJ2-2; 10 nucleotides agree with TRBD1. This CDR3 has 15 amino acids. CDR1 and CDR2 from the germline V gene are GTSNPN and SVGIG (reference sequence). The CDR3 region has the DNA TGTGCTCGGGGACAGGGGCCCTCGAACACCGGGGAGCTGTTTTTT. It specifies CARGQGPSNTGELFF.

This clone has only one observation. The CDR3, as DNA: TGTGCCAGCGGTGGACAGGGCACAGATACGCAGTATTTT. As protein: CASGGQGTDTQYF. The V call is TRBV25-1, the J call TRBJ2-3, with 7 positions matching TRBD1. The CDR3 totals 13 residues. Germline CDR1 reads MGHDK; CDR2 reads SYGVNS. Trimming at V came to 8 bases and at J to 1 base, leaving 3 bases not matched to a gene.

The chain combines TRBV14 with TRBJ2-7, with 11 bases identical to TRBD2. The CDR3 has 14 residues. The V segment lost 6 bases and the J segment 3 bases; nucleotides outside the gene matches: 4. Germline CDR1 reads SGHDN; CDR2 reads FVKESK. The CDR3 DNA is TGTGCCAGCAGGACTAGCGGGGAAAGCTACGAGCAGTACTTC. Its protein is CASRTSGESYEQYF.

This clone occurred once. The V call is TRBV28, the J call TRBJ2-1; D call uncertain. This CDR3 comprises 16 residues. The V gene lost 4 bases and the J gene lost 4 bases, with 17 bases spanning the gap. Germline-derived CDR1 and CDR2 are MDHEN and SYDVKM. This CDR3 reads CASSSPGSGSYNEQFF. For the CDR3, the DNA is TGTGCCAGCAGTTCCCCTGGTAGTGGGTCATACAATGAGCAGTTCTTC.

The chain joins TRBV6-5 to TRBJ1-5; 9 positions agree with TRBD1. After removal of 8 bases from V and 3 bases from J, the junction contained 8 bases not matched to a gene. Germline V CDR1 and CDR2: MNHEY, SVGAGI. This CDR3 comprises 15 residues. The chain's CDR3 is CASGGQGTYNQPQHF. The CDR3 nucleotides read TGTGCCAGCGGGGGACAGGGAACCTACAATCAGCCCCAGCATTTT.

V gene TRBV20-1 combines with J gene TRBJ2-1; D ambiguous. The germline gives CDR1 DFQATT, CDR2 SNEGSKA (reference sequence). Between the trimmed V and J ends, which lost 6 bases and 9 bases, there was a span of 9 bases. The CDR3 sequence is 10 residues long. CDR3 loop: CSALVGEQFF. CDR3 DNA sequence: TGCAGTGCCCTAGTAGGTGAGCAGTTCTTC.

CDR3 protein: CASSEAGGYNEQFF. In DNA, the CDR3 is TGTGCCAGCAGTGAAGCGGGGGGCTACAATGAGCAGTTCTTC. The chain links TRBV28 to TRBJ2-1; 9 bases fit TRBD2. The CDR3 runs 14 residues. Per the germline V gene, CDR1 is MDHEN and CDR2 is SYDVKM. The J segment lost 3 bases and the V segment lost 5 bases, leaving 2 bases of the junction unmatched.

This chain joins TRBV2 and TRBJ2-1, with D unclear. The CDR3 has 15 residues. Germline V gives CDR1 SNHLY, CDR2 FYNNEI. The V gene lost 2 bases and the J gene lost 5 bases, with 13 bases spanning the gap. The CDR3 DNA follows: TGTGCCAGCAGTGAATGGGGTACAGCTAACAATGAGCAGTTCTTC. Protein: CASSEWGTANNEQFF.

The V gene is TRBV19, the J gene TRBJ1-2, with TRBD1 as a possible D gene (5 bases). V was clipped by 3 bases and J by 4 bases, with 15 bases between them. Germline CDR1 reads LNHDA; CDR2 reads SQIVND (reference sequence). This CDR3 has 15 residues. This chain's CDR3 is CASSIPRTSLYGYTF. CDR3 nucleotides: TGTGCCAGTAGTATTCCCCGGACAAGCCTCTATGGCTACACCTTC.

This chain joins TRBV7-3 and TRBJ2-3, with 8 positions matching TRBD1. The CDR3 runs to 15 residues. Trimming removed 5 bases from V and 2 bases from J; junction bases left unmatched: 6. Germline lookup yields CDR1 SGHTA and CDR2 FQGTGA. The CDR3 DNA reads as TGTGCCAGCAGCCTCCCGACAGGGGTCACAGATACGCAGTATTTT. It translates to CASSLPTGVTDTQYF.

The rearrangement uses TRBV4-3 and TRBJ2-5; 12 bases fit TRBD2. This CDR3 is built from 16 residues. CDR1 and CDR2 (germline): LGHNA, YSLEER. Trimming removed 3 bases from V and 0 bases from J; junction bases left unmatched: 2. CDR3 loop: CASSQGLAGDQETQYF. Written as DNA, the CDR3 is TGCGCCAGCAGCCAGGGACTAGCGGGCGACCAAGAGACCCAGTACTTC.

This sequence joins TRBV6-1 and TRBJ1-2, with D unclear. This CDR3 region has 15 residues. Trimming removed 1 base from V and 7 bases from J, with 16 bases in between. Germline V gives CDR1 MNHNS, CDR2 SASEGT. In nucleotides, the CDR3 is TGTGCCAGCAGTGAAGAGGCAGGATTAATGGGTGGCTACACCTTC. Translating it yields CASSEEAGLMGGYTF.

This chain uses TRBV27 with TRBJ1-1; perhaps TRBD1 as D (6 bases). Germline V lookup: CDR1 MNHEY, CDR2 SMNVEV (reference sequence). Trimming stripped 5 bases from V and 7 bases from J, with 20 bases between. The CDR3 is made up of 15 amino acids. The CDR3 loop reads CASSPLWAGEGEAFF. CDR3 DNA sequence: TGTGCCAGCAGTCCACTATGGGCAGGGGAGGGTGAAGCTTTCTTT.

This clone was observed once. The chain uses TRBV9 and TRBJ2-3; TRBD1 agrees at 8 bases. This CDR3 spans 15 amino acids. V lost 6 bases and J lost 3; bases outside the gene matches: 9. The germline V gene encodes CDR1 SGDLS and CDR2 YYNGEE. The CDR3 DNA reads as TGTGCCAGCAACGCGCAGGGGGCAGGGACAGATACGCAGTATTTT. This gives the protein CASNAQGAGTDTQYF.

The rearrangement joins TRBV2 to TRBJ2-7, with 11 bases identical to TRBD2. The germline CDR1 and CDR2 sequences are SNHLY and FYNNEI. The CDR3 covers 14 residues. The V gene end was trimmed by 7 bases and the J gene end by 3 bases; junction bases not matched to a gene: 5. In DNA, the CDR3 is TGTGCCAGCACCGGGACTAGCGGCTTCTACGAGCAGTACTTC. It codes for CASTGTSGFYEQYF.

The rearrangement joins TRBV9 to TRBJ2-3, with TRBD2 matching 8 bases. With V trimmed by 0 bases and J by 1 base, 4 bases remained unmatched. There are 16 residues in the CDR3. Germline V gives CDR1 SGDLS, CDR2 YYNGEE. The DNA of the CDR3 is TGTGCCAGCAGCGTAGGAGCGGGGGCACGCACAGATACGCAGTATTTT. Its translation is CASSVGAGARTDTQYF.

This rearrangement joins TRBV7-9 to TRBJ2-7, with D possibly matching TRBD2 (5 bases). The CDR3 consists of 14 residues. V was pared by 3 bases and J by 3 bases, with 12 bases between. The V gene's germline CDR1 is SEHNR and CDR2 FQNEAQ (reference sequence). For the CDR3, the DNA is TGTGCCAGCAGCTTTATCCCGGGGAACTACGAGCAGTACTTC. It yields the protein CASSFIPGNYEQYF. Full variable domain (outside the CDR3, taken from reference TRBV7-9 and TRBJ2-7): DTGVSQNPRHKITKRGQNVTFRCDPISEHNRLYWYRQTLGQGPEFLTYFQNEAQLEKSRLLSDRFSAERPKGSFSTLEIQRTEQGDSAMYLCASSFIPGNYEQYFGPGTRLTVT.

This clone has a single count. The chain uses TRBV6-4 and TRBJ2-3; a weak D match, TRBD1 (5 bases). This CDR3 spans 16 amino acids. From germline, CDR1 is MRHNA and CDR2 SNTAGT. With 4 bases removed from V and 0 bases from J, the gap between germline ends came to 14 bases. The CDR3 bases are TGTGCCAGCAGTGCCTTAGAAGGGGCTAGCACAGATACGCAGTATTTT. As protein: CASSALEGASTDTQYF.

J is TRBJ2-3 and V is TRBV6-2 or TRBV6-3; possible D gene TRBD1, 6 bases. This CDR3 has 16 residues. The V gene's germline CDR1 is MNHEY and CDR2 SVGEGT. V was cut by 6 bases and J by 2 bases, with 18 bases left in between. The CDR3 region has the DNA TGTGCCAGCAGCCGCTCTTGGGACATCCACACAGATACGCAGTATTTT. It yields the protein CASSRSWDIHTDTQYF.

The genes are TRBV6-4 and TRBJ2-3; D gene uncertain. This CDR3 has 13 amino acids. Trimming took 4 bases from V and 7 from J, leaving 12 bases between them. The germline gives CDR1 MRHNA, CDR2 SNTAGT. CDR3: CASSGLDPNTQYF. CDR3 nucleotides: TGTGCCAGCAGTGGTCTAGACCCTAATACGCAGTATTTT.

CDR3 nucleotides: TGTGCCAGCAGCTTGGGTTCACCTACCGGGGAGCTGTTTTTT. Residues: CASSLGSPTGELFF. The chain is built from TRBV11-2 and TRBJ2-2; no firm D call. From germline, CDR1 is SGHAT and CDR2 FQNNGV. The CDR3 is made up of 14 amino acids. The V and J ends lost 3 bases and 5 bases respectively, with 10 bases between them.

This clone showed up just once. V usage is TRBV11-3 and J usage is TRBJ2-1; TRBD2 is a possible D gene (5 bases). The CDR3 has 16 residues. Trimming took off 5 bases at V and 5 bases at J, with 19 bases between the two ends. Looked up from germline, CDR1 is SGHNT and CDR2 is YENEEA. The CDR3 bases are TGTGCCAGCAGCCCCGGCGGAGGCTGGGAAGACAATGAGCAGTTCTTC. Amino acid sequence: CASSPGGGWEDNEQFF.

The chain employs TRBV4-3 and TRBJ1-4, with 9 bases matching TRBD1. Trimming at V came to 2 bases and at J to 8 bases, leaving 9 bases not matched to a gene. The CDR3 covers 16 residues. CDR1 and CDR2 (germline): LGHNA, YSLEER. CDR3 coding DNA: TGCGCCAGCAGCCAATACCCGGGACAGGGAGACGAAAAACTGTTTTTT. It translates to CASSQYPGQGDEKLFF.

CDR3 region: CASSPGQATNQPQHF. Here the CDR3 DNA reads TGTGCCAGCAGCCCAGGACAGGCAACCAATCAGCCCCAGCATTTT. V and J are TRBV5-6 and TRBJ1-5; 7 bases fit TRBD1. From germline, CDR1 is SGHDT and CDR2 YYEEEE. With 4 bases clipped from V and 3 bases from J, the junction kept 7 bases outside the gene matches. The CDR3 spans 15 residues. The entire variable domain, with the rest obtained from reference TRBV5-6 and TRBJ1-5, is as follows: DAGVTQSPTHLIKTRGQQVTLRCSPKSGHDTVSWYQQALGQGPQFIFQYYEEEERQRGNFPDRFSGHQFPNYSSELNVNALLLGDSALYLCASSPGQATNQPQHFGDGTRLSIL.